Following are 18 T cell receptor beta chains from one sample sequenced in a study of blood T cell repertoires in COVID-19. The repertoire was sequenced with immunoSEQ multiplex PCR; TCRdb's copy has only in-frame clones and lacks some. The table lists around 180,000 clones, roughly 70% of them singletons. The sequenced sample consisted of peripheral blood. These TCRs come from a woman older than 75 with acute or convalescent COVID-19.

The chain employs TRBV9 and TRBJ2-7; TRBD1 aligns across 8 bases. V lost 0 bases to trimming and J lost 2 bases; unmatched junction nucleotides: 4. This CDR3 is 15 amino acids long. The germline V gene has CDR1 SGDLS and CDR2 YYNGEE. The CDR3 loop is CASSVGGQGTYEQYF. CDR3 nucleotides: TGTGCCAGCAGCGTAGGTGGACAGGGTACCTACGAGCAGTACTTC.

In this sample, this clone turned up once. This chain joins TRBV11-2 and TRBJ2-5; 8 bases fit TRBD2. Germline V gene lookup returns CDR1 SGHAT and CDR2 FQNNGV. This CDR3 contains 15 residues. J gave up 4 bases and V 5 bases, and 9 bases lay outside the gene matches. CDR3 protein: CASSPRTSPTETQYF. As DNA, the CDR3 is TGTGCCAGCAGCCCGAGGACTAGCCCAACAGAGACCCAGTACTTC.

The CDR3 DNA reads as TGCGCCAGCAGCCAAGATACGGCAGGTAGTGACTATGGCTACACCTTC. Translating it yields CASSQDTAGSDYGYTF. The chain has TRBV4-3 and TRBJ1-2; D gene unclear. The CDR3 contains 16 residues. With 0 bases removed from V and 3 bases from J, the gap between germline ends came to 14 bases. Germline V gene sequence: CDR1 LGHNA, CDR2 YSLEER.

This clone was detected only once. The chain combines TRBV24-1 with TRBJ2-1, with D maybe TRBD2 (5 bases). The V gene's germline CDR1 is KGHDR and CDR2 SFDVKD. Trimming removed 4 bases at V and 0 bases at J, with 15 bases between. The CDR3 extends over 17 amino acids. CDR3 sequence reads: CATSDPLGADSYNEQFF. The DNA of the CDR3 is TGTGCCACCAGTGACCCCCTCGGAGCGGACTCCTACAATGAGCAGTTCTTC.

The gene calls are TRBV30 and TRBJ1-2; TRBD1 is a possible D gene (5 bases). CDR1 GTSNPN and CDR2 SVGIG come from the germline V gene (reference sequence). V shed 4 bases and J shed 7 bases, with 16 bases lying between them. CDR3 length: 13 residues. CDR3 sequence reads: CAWIRVGGSGYTF. The CDR3 DNA reads TGTGCCTGGATCCGGGTTGGGGGGTCTGGCTACACCTTC.

This clone was picked up one time. The V call is TRBV19, the J call TRBJ1-1; D might be TRBD1 (5 bases). Germline assignment: CDR1 LNHDA and CDR2 SQIVND (reference sequence). With 3 bases removed from V and 6 bases from J, the gap between germline ends came to 8 bases. The CDR3 sequence is 12 residues long. CDR3 amino acids: CASSMGGAEAFF. In DNA form, the CDR3 reads TGTGCCAGTAGTATGGGGGGGGCTGAAGCTTTCTTT.

The gene calls are TRBV6-5 and TRBJ2-1; D remains unclear. The CDR3 has 13 amino acids. Trimming shortened V by 0 bases and J by 4 bases, and 4 bases separated the two germline ends. The germline CDR1 and CDR2 sequences are MNHEY and SVGAGI. CDR3: CASSYSRYNEQFF. The CDR3 nucleotides read TGTGCCAGCAGTTACTCCCGGTACAATGAGCAGTTCTTC.

This rearrangement joins TRBV6-5 to TRBJ1-5; perhaps TRBD1 as D (5 bases). From germline, CDR1 is MNHEY and CDR2 SVGAGI. Trimming took 2 bases from V and 9 from J, leaving 8 bases between them. The CDR3 extends over 12 amino acids. The CDR3 spells CASSYPGGPQHF. The CDR3, as DNA: TGTGCCAGCAGTTACCCCGGGGGGCCCCAGCATTTT.

This clone was counted ten times or more. At the DNA level, this CDR3 is encoded by other sequences in the same sample as well. The chain is built from TRBV19 and TRBJ2-7; 9 bases fit TRBD1. The CDR3 totals 15 residues. The germline V gene encodes CDR1 LNHDA and CDR2 SQIVND (reference sequence). The J segment lost 2 bases and the V segment lost 2 bases, leaving 4 bases of the junction unmatched. CDR3 in amino acids: CASSISGQGAYEQYF. CDR3 in DNA: TGTGCCAGTAGTATATCGGGACAGGGTGCCTACGAGCAGTACTTC.

The CDR3: CASSFGGGNNSPLHF. In DNA form, the CDR3 reads TGTGCCAGCAGTTTCGGCGGCGGTAATAATTCACCCCTCCACTTT. The chain uses TRBV28 and TRBJ1-6; no reliable D call. This CDR3 spans 15 amino acids. The germline gives CDR1 MDHEN, CDR2 SYDVKM. V lost 3 bases to trimming and J lost 5 bases, with 11 bases between them.

The chain has TRBV5-4 and TRBJ2-1; 8 positions agree with TRBD2. This CDR3 has 13 residues. CDR1 is SGHNT, CDR2 YYREEE, per germline (reference sequence). Germline trimming cut 3 bases from V and 7 bases from J; bases unmatched to any gene: 3. CDR3 bases: TGTGCCAGCAGCTACGGGACTAGAAATGAGCAGTTCTTC. Protein product: CASSYGTRNEQFF.

This clone was counted at least ten times. The genes are TRBV6-2 or TRBV6-3 and TRBJ1-2, with no clear D. V was pared by 2 bases and J by 6 bases, with 13 bases between. Germline CDR1 is MNHEY and CDR2 is SVGEGT. This CDR3 comprises 14 residues. The CDR3 nucleotides read TGTGCCAGCAGTTACCGGGAGGTGAGGGATGGCTACACCTTC. It translates to CASSYREVRDGYTF.

In this sample, this clone turned up a few times. The V call is TRBV6-4, the J call TRBJ2-3; D call uncertain. Trimming took off 3 bases at V and 4 bases at J, with 8 bases between the two ends. This CDR3 is 13 amino acids long. In germline, CDR1 is MRHNA, CDR2 SNTAGT. DNA of the CDR3: TGTGCCAGCAGTGAACCGGTTCCAGATACGCAGTATTTT. Its translation is CASSEPVPDTQYF.

This clone was recorded at least ten times. V gene TRBV27 combines with J gene TRBJ1-1; 7 bases map to TRBD1. The CDR3 runs 14 residues. J was trimmed by 1 base and V by 9 bases; bases with no gene match: 8. Germline CDR1 and CDR2: MNHEY and SMNVEV (reference sequence). This CDR3 is CASFPGQRNTEAFF. The DNA of the CDR3 is TGTGCCAGTTTTCCGGGACAGAGGAACACTGAAGCTTTCTTT.

As to this clone: Other DNA sequences from this sample encode an identical CDR3 as well. The V call is TRBV5-1, the J call TRBJ2-1; D is possibly TRBD1 (6 bases). V shed 4 bases and J shed 4 bases, with 9 bases lying between them. The germline CDR1 and CDR2 sequences are SGHRS and YFSETQ. This CDR3 is built from 13 residues. CDR3 residues: CASSLGQYNEQFF. DNA for the CDR3: TGCGCCAGCAGCCTTGGACAGTACAATGAGCAGTTCTTC.

The chain recombines TRBV4-2 with TRBJ2-7; the D gene is possibly TRBD1 (6 bases). V was pared by 4 bases and J by 5 bases, with 18 bases between. Germline V CDR1 and CDR2: LGHNA, YNFKEQ. The CDR3 covers 15 residues. In DNA form, the CDR3 reads TGTGCCAGCAGCCGAACTCCAGGGGCGAGGGACGAGCAGTACTTC. As protein: CASSRTPGARDEQYF.

V and J are TRBV3-1 (or the pseudogene TRBV3-2) and TRBJ1-2, with 7 bases lining up with TRBD1. CDR1 is LGHDT, CDR2 YNNKEL, per germline (reference sequence). V lost 1 base to trimming and J lost 3 bases; unmatched junction nucleotides: 2. CDR3 length: 14 amino acids. CDR3: CASSQADRDYGYTF. The CDR3 DNA reads as TGTGCCAGCAGCCAAGCTGACAGGGACTATGGCTACACCTTC.

The chain combines TRBV7-2 with TRBJ2-7; no definite D call. Trimming shortened V by 5 bases and J by 3 bases, and 5 bases separated the two germline ends. Germline V gene lookup returns CDR1 SGHTA and CDR2 FQGNSA. There are 11 residues in the CDR3. The CDR3 region is CASSAYYEQYF. CDR3 DNA sequence: TGTGCCAGCAGCGCCTACTACGAGCAGTACTTC. Looking up the rest from reference TRBV7-2 and TRBJ2-7 gives the full variable domain: GAGVSQSPSNKVTEKGKDVELRCDPISGHTALYWYRQSLGQGLEFLIYFQGNSAPDKSGLPSDRFSAERTGGSVSTLTIQRTQQEDSAVYLCASSAYYEQYFGPGTRLTVT.